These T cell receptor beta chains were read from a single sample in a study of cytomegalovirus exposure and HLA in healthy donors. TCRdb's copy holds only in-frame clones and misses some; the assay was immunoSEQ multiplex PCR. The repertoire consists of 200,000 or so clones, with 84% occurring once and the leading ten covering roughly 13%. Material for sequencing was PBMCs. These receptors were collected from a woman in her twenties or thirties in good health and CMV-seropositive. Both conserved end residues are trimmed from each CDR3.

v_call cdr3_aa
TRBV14 ASSQDRGAAGATQY
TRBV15 ATSKEDPQF
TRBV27 ASSLSPGLDYEQY
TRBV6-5 ASSRNTEAF
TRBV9 ASSPPKAGGRADEQF
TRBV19 ASTPSGTPYGYT
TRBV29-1 SVTGLSEAF
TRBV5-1 ASSDSGSSYNEQF
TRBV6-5 ASRWGGAPGYGYT
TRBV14 ASSQASVVADTQY
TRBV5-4 ASSLVPSGLEQF
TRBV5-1 ASMPGGAKETQY
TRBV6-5 ASSATRLGEQF
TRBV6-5 ASNGGSSFNNEQF
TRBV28 ASSLALAGGETQY
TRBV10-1 ASSSRSTGELF
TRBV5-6 ASSLGVNSWSNQPQH
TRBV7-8 ASSPGSSGRVYEQY
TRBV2 ASTPGVGLAGGIYEQY
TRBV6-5 ASSYQGRAF
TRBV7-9 ASSPVRQPYEQY
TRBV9 ASSVAAGNTEAF
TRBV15 ATSKARVASGEQF
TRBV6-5 ASTYSPRAGSYEQY
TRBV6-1 ASRIGDKITDTQY
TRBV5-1 ASSLGSTSGYEQY
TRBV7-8 ASSPDPQTSRRGTQY
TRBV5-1 ASSLDGGYEQF
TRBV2 ASRGGQMIPEETQY
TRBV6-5 ASSLGPGRETQY
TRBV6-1 ASSETANQPQH
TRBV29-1 SVIETGGNYEQY
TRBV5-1 ASSFNGGTDTQY
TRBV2 ASRIGLAGGLNEQF
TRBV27 ASSTPAAGNTEAF